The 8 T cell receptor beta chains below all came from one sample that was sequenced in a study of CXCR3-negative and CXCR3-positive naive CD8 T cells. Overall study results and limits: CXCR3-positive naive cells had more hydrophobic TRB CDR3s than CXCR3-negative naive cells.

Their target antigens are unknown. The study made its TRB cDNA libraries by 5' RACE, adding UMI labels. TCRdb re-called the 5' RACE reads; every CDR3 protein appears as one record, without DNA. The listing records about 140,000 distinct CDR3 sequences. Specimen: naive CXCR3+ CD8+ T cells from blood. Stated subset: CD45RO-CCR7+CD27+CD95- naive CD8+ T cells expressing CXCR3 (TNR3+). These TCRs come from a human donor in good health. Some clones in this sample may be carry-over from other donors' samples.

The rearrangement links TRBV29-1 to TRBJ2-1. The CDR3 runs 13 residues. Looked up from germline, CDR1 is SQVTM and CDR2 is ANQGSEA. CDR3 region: CSVEDGSYNEQFF.

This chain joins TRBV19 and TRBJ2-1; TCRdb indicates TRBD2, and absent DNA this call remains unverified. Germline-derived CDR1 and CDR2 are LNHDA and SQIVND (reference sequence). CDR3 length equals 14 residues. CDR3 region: CASSIAEGLHEQFF.

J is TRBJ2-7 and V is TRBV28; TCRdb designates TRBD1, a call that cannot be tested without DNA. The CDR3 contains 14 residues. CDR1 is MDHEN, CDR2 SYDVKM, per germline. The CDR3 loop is CASSLQDRLYEQYF.

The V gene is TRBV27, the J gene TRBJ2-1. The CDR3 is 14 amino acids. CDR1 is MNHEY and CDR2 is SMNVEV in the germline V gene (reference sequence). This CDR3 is CASSINIGSREQFF.

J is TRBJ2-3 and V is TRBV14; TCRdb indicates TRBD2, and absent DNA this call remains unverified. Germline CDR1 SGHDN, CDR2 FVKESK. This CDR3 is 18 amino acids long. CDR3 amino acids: CASSPRERGALSSDTQYF.

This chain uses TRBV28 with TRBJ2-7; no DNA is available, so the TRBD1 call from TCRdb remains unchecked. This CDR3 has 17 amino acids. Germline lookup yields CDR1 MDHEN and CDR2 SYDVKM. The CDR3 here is CASSLREFRDATYEQYF. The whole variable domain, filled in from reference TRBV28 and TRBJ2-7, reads DVKVTQSSRYLVKRTGEKVFLECVQDMDHENMFWYRQDPGLGLRLIYFSYDVKMKEKGDIPEGYSVSREKKERFSLILESASTNQTSMYLCASSLREFRDATYEQYFGPGTRLTVT.

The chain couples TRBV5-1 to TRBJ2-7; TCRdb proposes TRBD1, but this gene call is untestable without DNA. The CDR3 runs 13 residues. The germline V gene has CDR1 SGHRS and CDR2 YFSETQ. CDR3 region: CASSGPGTYEQYF.

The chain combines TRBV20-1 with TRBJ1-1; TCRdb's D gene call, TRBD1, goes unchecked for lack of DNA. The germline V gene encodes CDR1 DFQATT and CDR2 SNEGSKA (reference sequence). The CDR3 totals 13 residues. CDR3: CSARDGGDTEAFF.